This section outlines one T cell receptor beta chain sequence together with its context. As originally analysed: From reference gene primer amplification, estimates of nucleated cell counts were derived. Sequencing was performed with immunoSEQ multiplex PCR; in TCRdb, only in-frame clones are kept and a portion is missing. Clonal size and the V and J genes are those of that table, whereas D and trimming came from the DNA. The sample holds tens of thousands of clones, more than 75% seen once. The data were obtained in a study of blood T cell repertoires in COVID-19. Overall study: Specimens from acute and convalescent COVID-19 originated in the United States, Italy and Spain. T cells, B-cell-depleted T cells, or PBMCs provided the cDNA or gDNA that served as material.

The V gene's germline CDR1 is SGHNT and CDR2 YENEEA. This CDR3 has 15 amino acids. V was clipped by 1 base and J by 8 bases, with 17 bases between them. The sequence came from a woman aged 60-70 years with acute or convalescent COVID-19. The chain carries TRBV11-3 and TRBJ1-2; D is unclear. The sequencing sample was made of peripheral blood. CDR3 in DNA: TGTGCCAGCAGCTTAGTTGTCGGAGGGTCTAGGGGCTACACCTTC. It translates to CASSLVVGGSRGYTF.